Here is one T cell receptor (beta chain) with its context. The data were taken from a study of CD8 T cells in Susac syndrome. This CDR3 spans 14 amino acids. CDR1 is SEHNR and CDR2 is FQNEAQ in the germline V gene (reference sequence). Trimming cost V 5 bases and J 3 bases, with 13 bases left between them. With random hexamers, roughly 0.45 to 1 ug RNA was reverse transcribed. From the immunoSEQ multiplex PCR reads, TCRdb called clonotypes with MiXCR, one entry per CDR3 protein. This table has over 150,000 distinct CDR3 sequences, around 95% appearing once. The specimen was CD4+ T cells from PBMCs. The origin of this receptor is a human donor with Susac syndrome. The gene calls are TRBV7-9 and TRBJ2-5; D uncertain. CDR3 coding DNA: TGTGCCAGCAGCCTACCCGTTAGGGAAGAGACCCAGTACTTC. It is translated as CASSLPVREETQYF.